This section outlines one T cell receptor (beta chain) sequence together with its context. PCR used 60 Vbeta primers and 13 Jbeta primers. Clones were read by immunoSEQ multiplex PCR, and TCRdb kept only the in-frame ones, dropping some. The data show nearly 110,000 clones, roughly 87% seen once. The sample belongs to a study of cytomegalovirus exposure and HLA in healthy donors. The CDR3 extends over 18 amino acids. The germline V gene encodes CDR1 MGHRA and CDR2 YSYEKL. V shed 5 bases and J 4 bases; nucleotides not matched to a gene: 9. This clonotype originated in a man under 40 in good health and CMV-seropositive. This chain connects TRBV4-1 to TRBJ2-1; 15 positions match TRBD2. Sequenced sample: PBMCs. The CDR3 loop reads CASSARLGTSGGYNEQFF. The CDR3 coding sequence is TGCGCCAGCAGCGCTCGCCTCGGGACTAGCGGGGGGTACAATGAGCAGTTCTTC.